This is a list of T cell receptor beta chains from one sample in a study of early T cells in non-severe SARS-CoV-2 infection. TCRdb redid the calling of the 5' RACE reads with MiXCR, one entry per CDR3 protein. The sample records about 70,000 distinct CDR3 sequences, roughly 10% being singletons. The sequenced sample was whole blood. Receptors were obtained from an adult who was a healthcare worker with PCR-confirmed SARS-CoV-2 infection or an uninfected control (not recorded which). CDR3s leave out the opening cysteine and the closing phenylalanine or tryptophan. A D gene is named only where the DNA matches it firmly. Size is omitted from some rows. Given values are once, few, many or a class for expanded clones.

v_gene: TRBV6-2/TRBV6-3
j_gene: TRBJ2-7
d_gene: NA
abundance: many
CDR3aa: ASSGLYEQY

v_gene: TRBV18
j_gene: TRBJ1-2
d_gene: TRBD1
abundance: NA
CDR3aa: ASSLPTGGSPGYT

v_gene: TRBV20-1
j_gene: TRBJ1-1
d_gene: NA
abundance: NA
CDR3aa: SAPATRMNTKAF

v_gene: TRBV7-3
j_gene: TRBJ2-2
d_gene: TRBD1
abundance: NA
CDR3aa: ASSQQGTGELF

v_gene: TRBV6-5
j_gene: TRBJ2-7
d_gene: TRBD1
abundance: few
CDR3aa: ASSNRGTRYEQY

v_gene: TRBV4-1
j_gene: TRBJ2-7
d_gene: TRBD1
abundance: many
CDR3aa: ASSQGTGRPYEQY

v_gene: TRBV6-2/TRBV6-3
j_gene: TRBJ1-1
d_gene: TRBD1
abundance: NA
CDR3aa: ASSPPGTASTEAF

v_gene: TRBV13
j_gene: TRBJ1-1
d_gene: NA
abundance: few
CDR3aa: ASSFGDGVNTEAGAF

v_gene: TRBV20-1
j_gene: TRBJ2-5
d_gene: TRBD2
abundance: NA
CDR3aa: SARDPSGETQY

v_gene: TRBV23-1
j_gene: TRBJ2-1
d_gene: NA
abundance: NA
CDR3aa: ASSQWINEQF

v_gene: TRBV5-1
j_gene: TRBJ1-1
d_gene: TRBD1
abundance: few
CDR3aa: ASSLARGSVTEAF

v_gene: TRBV5-4
j_gene: TRBJ1-6
d_gene: NA
abundance: NA
CDR3aa: ASSLDGTEGSPLH

v_gene: TRBV7-9
j_gene: TRBJ2-2
d_gene: NA
abundance: many
CDR3aa: ASSFDSLSFTGELF

v_gene: TRBV10-3
j_gene: TRBJ1-1
d_gene: NA
abundance: many
CDR3aa: AISGGGLNTEAF

v_gene: TRBV4-2
j_gene: TRBJ2-7
d_gene: TRBD1
abundance: few
CDR3aa: ASSPGGQGAREQY

v_gene: TRBV11-2
j_gene: TRBJ2-7
d_gene: TRBD1
abundance: many
CDR3aa: ASSLRQGAPTYEQY